Sequencing of this T cell receptor beta chain was carried out in a study of shared clonotypes between healthy human individuals. Findings of the study overall: Tissue TCR repertoires likely differ from these blood-only repertoires.

The method was immunoSEQ multiplex PCR; TCRdb's version includes in-frame clones alone and lacks a portion of them. The repertoire holds around 2,000,000 clones, with more than 85% as singletons. Naive CD8 cells were CD45RO-negative, positively selected for CCR7, excluding terminally differentiated effector memory CD45RA+ cells. For this clone: Its specificity is unknown.

The sample consisted of naive CD8+ T cells from PBMCs. The source is a man between 18 and 29 years old in good health. Some clones in this sample may be carry-over from other donors' samples.

The CDR3: CASSSSGDNTDTQYF. CDR3 in DNA: TGTGCCAGCAGTTCCAGCGGGGATAACACAGATACGCAGTATTTT. This chain uses TRBV28 with TRBJ2-3; 7 bases align to TRBD2. This CDR3 region has 15 residues. Per germline, CDR1 MDHEN and CDR2 SYDVKM. V lost 4 bases, J lost 2 bases, and 6 bases stayed unmatched.